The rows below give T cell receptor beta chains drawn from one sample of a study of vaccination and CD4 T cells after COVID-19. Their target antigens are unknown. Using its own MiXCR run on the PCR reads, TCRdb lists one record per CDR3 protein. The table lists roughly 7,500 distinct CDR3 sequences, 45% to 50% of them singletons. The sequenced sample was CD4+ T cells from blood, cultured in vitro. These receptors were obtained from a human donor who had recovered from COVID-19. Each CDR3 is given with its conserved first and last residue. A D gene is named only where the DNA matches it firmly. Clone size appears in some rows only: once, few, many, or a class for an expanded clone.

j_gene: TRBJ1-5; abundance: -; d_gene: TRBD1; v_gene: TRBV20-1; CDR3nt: TGCAGTGCTTCGACAGGGAGTTTTTATAGCAATCAGCCCCGGCATTTT; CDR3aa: CSASTGSFYSNQPRHF
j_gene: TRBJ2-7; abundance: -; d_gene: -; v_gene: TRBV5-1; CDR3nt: TGCGCCAGCAGCTTAGCGCAGCCCTCCTACGAGCAGTACTTC; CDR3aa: CASSLAQPSYEQYF
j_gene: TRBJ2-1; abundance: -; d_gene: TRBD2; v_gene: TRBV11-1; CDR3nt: TGTGCCAGCAGCCAAATCCGACTAGCGGGAGGCCCTGACAATGAGCAGTTCTTC; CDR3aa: CASSQIRLAGGPDNEQFF
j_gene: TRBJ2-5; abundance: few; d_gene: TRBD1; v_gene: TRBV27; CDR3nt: TGTGCCAGCAGTGAATTACATTGGACAGGGCCAACAGAGACCCAGTACTTC; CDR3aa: CASSELHWTGPTETQYF
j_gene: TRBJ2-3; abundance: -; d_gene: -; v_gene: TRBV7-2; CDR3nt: TGTGCCAGCAGCACCCATGCAGATACGCAGTATTTT; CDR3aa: CASSTHADTQYF
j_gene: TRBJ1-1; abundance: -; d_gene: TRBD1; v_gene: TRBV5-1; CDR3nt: TGCGCCAGCAGCCCCACAGGGGGCAGTTCTCTTGCTTTCTTT; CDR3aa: CASSPTGGSSLAFF
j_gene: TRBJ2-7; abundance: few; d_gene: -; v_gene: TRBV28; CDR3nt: TGTGCCAGCATCGACAGTGGGTCCTACGAGCAGTACTTC; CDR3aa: CASIDSGSYEQYF
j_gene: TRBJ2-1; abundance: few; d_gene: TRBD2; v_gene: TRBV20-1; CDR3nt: TGCAGTGCTGAAGCGGGATCTGGGGATGAGCAGTTCTTC; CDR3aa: CSAEAGSGDEQFF
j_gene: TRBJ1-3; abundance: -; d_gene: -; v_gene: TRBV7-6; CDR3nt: TGTGCCAGCAGCTTAGGGAACGGGGGAAACACCATATATTTT; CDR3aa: CASSLGNGGNTIYF
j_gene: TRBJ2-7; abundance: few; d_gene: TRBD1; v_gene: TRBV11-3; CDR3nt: TGTGCCAGCACACTACGCATCGGGACAGGGGTTTTCTACGAGCAGTACTTC; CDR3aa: CASTLRIGTGVFYEQYF
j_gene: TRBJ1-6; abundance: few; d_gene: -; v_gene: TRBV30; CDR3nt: TGTGCCTGGAGTTCCTCCGGGGTGTGGGGGAGCCCTAATAATTCACCCCTCCACTTT; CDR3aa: CAWSSSGVWGSPNNSPLHF
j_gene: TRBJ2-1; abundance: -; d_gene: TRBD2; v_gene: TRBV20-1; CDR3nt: TGCAGTGCTAGGGGACTATGGCGGGAGTTTTATGAGCAGTTCTTC; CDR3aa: CSARGLWREFYEQFF
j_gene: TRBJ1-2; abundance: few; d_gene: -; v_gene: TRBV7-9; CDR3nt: TGTGCCAGCAGCTCCCGGGGACGTGGTGGCTACACCTTC; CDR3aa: CASSSRGRGGYTF
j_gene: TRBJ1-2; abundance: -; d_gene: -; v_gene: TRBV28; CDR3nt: TGTGCCAGCAGTCTGGGGACCTATGGCTACACCTTC; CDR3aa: CASSLGTYGYTF
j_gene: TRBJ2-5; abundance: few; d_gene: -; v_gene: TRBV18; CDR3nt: TGTGCCAGCTCTCTCTACCAAGAGACCCAGTACTTC; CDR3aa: CASSLYQETQYF
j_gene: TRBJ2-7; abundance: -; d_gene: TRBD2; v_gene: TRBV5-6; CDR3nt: TGTGCCAGCAGCATCGGGACTAGCGGGAGCTACGAGCAGTACTTC; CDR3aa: CASSIGTSGSYEQYF
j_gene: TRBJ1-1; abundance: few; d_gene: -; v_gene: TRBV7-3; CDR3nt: TGTGCCAGCAGCTTGCGGTGGGACACTGAAGCTTTCTTT; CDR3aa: CASSLRWDTEAFF
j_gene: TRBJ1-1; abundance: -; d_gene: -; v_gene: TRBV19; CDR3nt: TGTGCCAGTAGCCAATACACTGAAGCTTTCTTT; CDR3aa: CASSQYTEAFF
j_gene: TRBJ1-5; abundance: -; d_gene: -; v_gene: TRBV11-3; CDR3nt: TGTGCCAGCAGCTTATTCCCGGGCCAGCCCCAGCATTTT; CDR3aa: CASSLFPGQPQHF
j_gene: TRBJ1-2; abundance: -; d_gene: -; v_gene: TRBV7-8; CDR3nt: TGTGCCAGCAGCTCGGGCCTTTCCGCGGGACGCTACACCTTC; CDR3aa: CASSSGLSAGRYTF
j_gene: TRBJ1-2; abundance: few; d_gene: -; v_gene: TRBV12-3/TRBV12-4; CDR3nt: TGTGCCAGCAGTTCCAACAGGGACTATGGCTACACCTTC; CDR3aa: CASSSNRDYGYTF
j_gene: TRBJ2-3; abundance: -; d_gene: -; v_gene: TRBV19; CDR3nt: TGTGCCAGTAGTATAGGGGGCGGGACAGATACGCAGTATTTT; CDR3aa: CASSIGGGTDTQYF
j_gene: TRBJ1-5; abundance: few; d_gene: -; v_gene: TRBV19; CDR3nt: TGTGCCAGTACCCCCTTCAACGTGGGGGGCCGGCAGCCCCAGCATTTT; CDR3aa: CASTPFNVGGRQPQHF
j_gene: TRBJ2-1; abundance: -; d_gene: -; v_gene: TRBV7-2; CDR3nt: TGTGCCAGCCAAGGGGGGGGTACCTACAATGAGCAGTTCTTC; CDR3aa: CASQGGGTYNEQFF
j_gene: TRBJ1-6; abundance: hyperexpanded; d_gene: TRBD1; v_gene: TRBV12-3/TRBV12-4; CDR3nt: TGTGCCAGCAGTCGGACAGGGGTAAAAAGCTCCTATAATTCACCCCTCCACTTT; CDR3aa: CASSRTGVKSSYNSPLHF
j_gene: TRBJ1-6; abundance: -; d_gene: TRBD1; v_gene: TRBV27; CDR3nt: TGTGCCAGCAGTAACCGGGACAGGGGTGGACCTAATAATTCACCCCTCCACTTT; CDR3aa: CASSNRDRGGPNNSPLHF
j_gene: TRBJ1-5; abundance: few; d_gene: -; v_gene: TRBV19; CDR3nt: TGTGCCAGTAGTCTCGGGTCCAGTCAGCCCCAGCATTTT; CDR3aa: CASSLGSSQPQHF
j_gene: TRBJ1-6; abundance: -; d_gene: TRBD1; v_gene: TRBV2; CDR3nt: TGTGCCAGCAGCCGCACCGGGACAGGGGACTCACCCCTCCACTTT; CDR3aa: CASSRTGTGDSPLHF
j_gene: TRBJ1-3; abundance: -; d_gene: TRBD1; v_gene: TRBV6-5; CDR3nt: TGTGCCAGCAGTTCCGGGACAGGACACGGCTCTGGAAACACCATATATTTT; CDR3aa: CASSSGTGHGSGNTIYF
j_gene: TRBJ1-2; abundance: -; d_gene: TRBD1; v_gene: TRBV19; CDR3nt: TGTGCCAGTAGTATCCCCGGGACAGGGAACTATGGCTACACCTTC; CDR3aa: CASSIPGTGNYGYTF
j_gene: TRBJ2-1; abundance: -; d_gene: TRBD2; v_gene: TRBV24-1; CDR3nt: TGTGCCACGGTTGGGACTAACGAAAATGAGCAGTTCTTC; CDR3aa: CATVGTNENEQFF
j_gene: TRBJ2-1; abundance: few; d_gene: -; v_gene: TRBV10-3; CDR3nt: TGTGCCATCAGTGAGGGAGGGGCGGGACTCTACAATGAGCAGTTCTTC; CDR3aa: CAISEGGAGLYNEQFF
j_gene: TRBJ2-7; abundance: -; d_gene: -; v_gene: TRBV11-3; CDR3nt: TGTGCCAGCAGCCATCCCAGGGGGGGGCCAGGAGAGCAGTACTTC; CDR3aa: CASSHPRGGPGEQYF
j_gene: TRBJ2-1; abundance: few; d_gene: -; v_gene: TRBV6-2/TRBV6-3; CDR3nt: TGTGCCAGCAGCCTGGACCGGACCTCAACCAACTTC; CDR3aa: CASSLDRTSTNF
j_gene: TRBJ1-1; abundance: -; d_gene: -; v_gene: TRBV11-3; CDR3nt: TGTGCCAGCAGCTTAGGAATCTGGAACACTGAAGCTTTCTTT; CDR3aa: CASSLGIWNTEAFF
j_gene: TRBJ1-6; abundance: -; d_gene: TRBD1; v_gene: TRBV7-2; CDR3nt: TGTGCCAGCAGCTTACAGGGGGGAGTGAATTCACCCCTCCACTTT; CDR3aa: CASSLQGGVNSPLHF
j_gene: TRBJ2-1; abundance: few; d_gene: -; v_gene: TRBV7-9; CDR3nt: TGTGCCAGCAGCTTAGGGGGGGCCAGGGCGACGCAGTTCTTC; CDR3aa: CASSLGGARATQFF
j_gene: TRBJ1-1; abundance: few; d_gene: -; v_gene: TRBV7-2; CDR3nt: TGTGCCAGCAGCTTGGAGAGTCGAACTGAAGCTTTCTTT; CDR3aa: CASSLESRTEAFF
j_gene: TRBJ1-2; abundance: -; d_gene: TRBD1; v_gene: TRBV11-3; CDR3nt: TGTGCCAGCAGCCAGACAGGGGGCTTGAGCTACACCTTC; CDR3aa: CASSQTGGLSYTF
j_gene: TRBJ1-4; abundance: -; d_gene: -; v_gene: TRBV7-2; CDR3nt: TGTGCCAGCAGCAGCTTATTGTCCGGTCGGGTAAAACTGTTTTTT; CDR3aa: CASSSLLSGRVKLFF
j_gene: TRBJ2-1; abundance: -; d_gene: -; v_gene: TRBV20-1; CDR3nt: TGCAGTGCTAGAGATAAGGCGGGGCACTCCTACAATGAGCAGTTCTTC; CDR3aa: CSARDKAGHSYNEQFF
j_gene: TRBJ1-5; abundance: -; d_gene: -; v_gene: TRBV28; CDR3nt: TGTGCCAGCATTGCAGGAGGCAAGAGCAATCAGCCCCAGCATTTT; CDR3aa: CASIAGGKSNQPQHF
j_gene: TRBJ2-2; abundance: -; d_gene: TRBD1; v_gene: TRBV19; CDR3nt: TGTGCCAGTAGTATTAGGACAGGGGGTTACACCGGGGAGCTGTTTTTT; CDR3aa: CASSIRTGGYTGELFF
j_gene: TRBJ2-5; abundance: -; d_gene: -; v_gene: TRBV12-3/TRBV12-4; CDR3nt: TGTGCCAGCAGGAGAGGAGGTCAAGAGACCCAGTACTTC; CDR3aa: CASRRGGQETQYF
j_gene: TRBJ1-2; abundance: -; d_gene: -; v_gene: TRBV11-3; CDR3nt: TGTGCCAGCAGCTTCACAGGATACTATGGCTACACCTTC; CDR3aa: CASSFTGYYGYTF
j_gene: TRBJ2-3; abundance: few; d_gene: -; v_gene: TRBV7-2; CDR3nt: TGTGCCAGCAGCTTAGGTGTCCACGGAGCAGATACGCAGTATTTT; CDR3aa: CASSLGVHGADTQYF
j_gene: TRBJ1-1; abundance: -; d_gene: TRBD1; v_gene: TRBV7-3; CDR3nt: TGTGCCAGCAGCCCGACAGGGGACACTGAAGCTTTCTTT; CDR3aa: CASSPTGDTEAFF
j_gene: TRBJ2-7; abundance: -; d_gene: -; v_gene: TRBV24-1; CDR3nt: TGTGCCACCAGTGATTTGGGCGAGCAGTACTTC; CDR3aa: CATSDLGEQYF
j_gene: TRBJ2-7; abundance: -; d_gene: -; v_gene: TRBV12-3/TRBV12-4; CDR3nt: TGTGCCAGCAGTTTAGCAGGGAGGTTTGACGAGCAGTACTTC; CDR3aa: CASSLAGRFDEQYF